One sample yielded the 17 T cell receptor beta chains listed below, sequenced in a study of T cells after somatic rescue of genetic block. Produced via immunoSEQ multiplex PCR; TCRdb's table is partial and in-frame only. The data hold 12,000 or so clones, with roughly two thirds observed a single time. The sample was peripheral blood mononuclear cells (PBMCs). Source of these receptors: a boy aged 10-17 years.

This clone is labeled medium-sized. The rearrangement uses TRBV6-5 and TRBJ2-7; D is possibly TRBD2 (6 bases). The CDR3 has 15 amino acids. The germline V gene encodes CDR1 MNHEY and CDR2 SVGAGI. The germline V and J ends were trimmed by 0 bases and 0 bases, with 9 bases remaining between them. The CDR3 coding sequence is TGTGCCAGCAGTTACTCGTACGGGAGCTCCTACGAGCAGTACTTC. It yields the protein CASSYSYGSSYEQYF.

The V gene is TRBV5-4, the J gene TRBJ2-7; D might be TRBD2 (5 bases). CDR1 and CDR2 from the germline V gene are SGHNT and YYREEE (reference sequence). The CDR3 covers 15 residues. The V gene lost 1 base and the J gene lost 0 bases, with 11 bases spanning the gap. CDR3 sequence reads: CASSLTQGSSYEQYF. For the CDR3, the DNA is TGTGCCAGCAGCTTGACCCAAGGGAGCTCCTACGAGCAGTACTTC.

In this sample, this clone turned up once. The CDR3 region is CASSSLPGTRVHNEQFF. For the CDR3, the DNA is TGTGCCAGCAGTTCCCTCCCCGGGACGAGAGTCCACAATGAGCAGTTCTTC. The chain combines TRBV28 with TRBJ2-1; D tentatively reads TRBD1 or TRBD2 (5 bases each). The CDR3 consists of 17 residues. V dropped 4 bases and J dropped 5 bases, with 21 bases sitting between them. CDR1 and CDR2 (germline): MDHEN, SYDVKM.

The CDR3 DNA reads TGTGCCAGCAGCGTAGGGACTAGCGGGCGAAATGAGCAGTTCTTC. As protein: CASSVGTSGRNEQFF. The V and J genes are TRBV9 and TRBJ2-1, with 11 bases aligning to TRBD2. The length of the CDR3 is 15 residues. The germline CDR1 and CDR2 sequences are SGDLS and YYNGEE. J was trimmed by 7 bases and V by 0 bases; bases with no gene match: 3.

CDR3 bases: TGTGCCAGCTCACTGCGGGACATTACCATCCAGAGCTCTGGAAACACCATATATTTT. It translates to CASSLRDITIQSSGNTIYF. The chain employs TRBV18 and TRBJ1-3, with D perhaps matching TRBD1 (6 bases). The CDR3 sequence is 19 residues long. The germline CDR1 and CDR2 sequences are KGHSH and LQKENI. Trimming took off 4 bases at V and 0 bases at J, with 22 bases between the two ends.

The rearrangement joins TRBV2 to TRBJ1-5; possible D gene TRBD1, 6 bases. The CDR3 spans 12 residues. Trimming removed 7 bases at V and 7 bases at J, with 11 bases between. Germline V gives CDR1 SNHLY, CDR2 FYNNEI. The CDR3 DNA follows: TGTGCCAGCAAGGGGGGAGGACAGCCCCAGCATTTT. It encodes CASKGGGQPQHF.

The chain employs TRBV6-9 and TRBJ2-7; D is ambiguous. Trimming pared 8 bases from V and 3 bases from J, leaving 14 bases between. This CDR3 is built from 13 residues. The germline V gene encodes CDR1 MNHGY and CDR2 SVAAGI. CDR3 region: CASYIVPCYEQYF. The CDR3 nucleotides are TGTGCCAGCTATATAGTCCCTTGCTACGAGCAGTACTTC.

This rearrangement joins TRBV6-5 to TRBJ1-1; 9 nucleotides align to TRBD1. Germline CDR1 and CDR2: MNHEY and SVGAGI. The CDR3 consists of 12 residues. J gave up 10 bases and V 6 bases, and 6 bases lay outside the gene matches. The DNA for the CDR3 is TGTGCCAGCAGCCCCCGGACAGGGGCAGCTTTCTTT. This gives the protein CASSPRTGAAFF.

This clone was observed a few times. The V and J genes are TRBV7-2 and TRBJ2-6; perhaps TRBD2 as D (6 bases). Germline CDR1 reads SGHTA; CDR2 reads FQGNSA. The V gene lost 1 base and the J gene lost 2 bases, with 6 bases spanning the gap. This CDR3 comprises 15 residues. This CDR3 is CASSLGGAGANVLTF. CDR3 DNA: TGTGCCAGCAGCTTAGGGGGGGCTGGGGCCAACGTCCTGACTTTC.

V gene TRBV11-2 combines with J gene TRBJ2-1; D perhaps matches TRBD2 (6 bases). The germline gives CDR1 SGHAT, CDR2 FQNNGV. This CDR3 is built from 14 residues. Trimming pared 4 bases from V and 5 bases from J, leaving 12 bases between. CDR3 DNA: TGTGCCAGCAGCTATATATCGGGGGACAATGAGCAGTTCTTC. Its translation: CASSYISGDNEQFF.

Sample share makes this clone medium-sized. Here the CDR3 reads CASRSPRGDTQYF. The DNA of the CDR3 is TGTGCCAGCAGGTCACCCAGGGGAGATACGCAGTATTTT. The V and J genes are TRBV28 and TRBJ2-3; TRBD1 is a possible D gene (6 bases). V was cut by 6 bases and J by 5 bases, with 12 bases left in between. CDR1 MDHEN and CDR2 SYDVKM come from the germline V gene. The CDR3 loop spans 13 amino acids. Using reference TRBV28 and TRBJ2-3 for the parts outside the CDR3, the full variable domain is DVKVTQSSRYLVKRTGEKVFLECVQDMDHENMFWYRQDPGLGLRLIYFSYDVKMKEKGDIPEGYSVSREKKERFSLILESASTNQTSMYLCASRSPRGDTQYFGPGTRLTVL.

This clone was counted a few times. This chain connects TRBV28 to TRBJ1-6, with D tentatively TRBD1 (6 bases). This CDR3 has 16 amino acids. Germline values: CDR1 MDHEN, CDR2 SYDVKM. V gave up 5 bases and J gave up 4 bases, with 15 bases separating them. The chain's CDR3 is CASSPTGDIYNSPLHF. CDR3 DNA: TGTGCCAGCAGTCCGACAGGAGATATTTATAATTCACCCCTCCACTTT.

This clone was seen more than once but under ten times. The chain uses TRBV6-5 and TRBJ2-1; possibly TRBD2 for D (6 bases). Deletions cut 3 bases from V and 8 bases from J, with 17 bases between. The CDR3 extends over 15 amino acids. Germline CDR1 reads MNHEY; CDR2 reads SVGAGI. Here the CDR3 reads CASSYYTGEWYEQFF. CDR3 DNA sequence: TGTGCCAGCAGTTATTATACGGGAGAGTGGTATGAGCAGTTCTTC.

This chain links TRBV7-8 with TRBJ2-7; 11 nucleotides agree with TRBD1. Germline assignment: CDR1 SGHVS and CDR2 FQNEAQ. This CDR3 comprises 14 residues. After removal of 10 bases from V and 4 bases from J, the junction contained 9 bases not matched to a gene. This CDR3 reads CATSIGQGAYEQYF. The CDR3 nucleotides are TGTGCCACCTCAATTGGACAGGGGGCATACGAGCAGTACTTC.

This rearrangement joins TRBV5-1 to TRBJ2-7; D remains ambiguous. The CDR3 length is 13 residues. The germline V and J ends were trimmed by 4 bases and 5 bases, with 13 bases remaining between them. Germline CDR1 reads SGHRS; CDR2 reads YFSETQ. The CDR3 DNA reads TGCGCCAGCAGCCTAAGGACGGCCCACGAGCAGTACTTC. This translates into CASSLRTAHEQYF.

The rearrangement uses TRBV6-6 and TRBJ2-5, with D perhaps matching TRBD1 or TRBD2 (5 bases each). The DNA end is a closer match to TRBJ2-7, so the J assignment may be wrong. The CDR3 is 14 residues long. Germline loops: CDR1 MNHNY, CDR2 SVGAGI (reference sequence). The CDR3: CASSYYGDHNEQYF. CDR3 nucleotides: TGTGCCAGCAGTTACTATGGGGACCACAACGAGCAGTACTTC.

The chain couples TRBV18 to TRBJ2-3; tentatively, D is TRBD2 (6 bases). CDR3 length: 16 amino acids. The germline CDR1 and CDR2 sequences are KGHSH and LQKENI. The V end was cut by 2 bases, the J end by 0 bases, with 12 bases between. The CDR3 sequence: CASSPSGRGSTDTQYF. The CDR3 DNA reads TGTGCCAGCTCACCAAGTGGGCGGGGAAGCACAGATACGCAGTATTTT.